The entry that follows covers one TCR beta chain sequence. In TCRdb, the RT-PCR reads were re-called with MiXCR into one record per CDR3 protein. The table includes 800,000 to 1,000,000 distinct CDR3 sequences, under 20% detected once. These data originate in a study of patients and donors after allogeneic stem cell transplantation. The CDR3 is 13 residues long. V lost 6 bases and J lost 5, with 14 bases in between. Sequencing was done on a sample of blood, either unsorted or a sorted T cell fraction (not recorded which). The receptor's source is a human donor who was either an allogeneic HSCT recipient or a stem cell or donor lymphocyte infusion donor (not recorded which). It is not recorded whose cells these are; they may come from a transplant donor. This chain connects TRBV12-3 or TRBV12-4 to TRBJ2-7; D gene unclear. The CDR3 spells CASSPGSPNEQYF. The CDR3 bases are TGTGCCAGCAGCCCGGGCTCTCCCAACGAGCAGTACTTC.